Below are 27 T cell receptor beta chains sequenced from a single sample in a study of blood T cell repertoires in COVID-19. Generated by immunoSEQ multiplex PCR, the TCRdb table keeps only in-frame clones and is missing some. The sample has about 160,000 clones; about 86% are singletons. The material sequenced was peripheral blood. The receptors shown here come from a woman older than 75 with acute or convalescent COVID-19.

V and J are TRBV18 and TRBJ2-6; 10 nucleotides agree with TRBD1. CDR3 size: 17 residues. The J segment lost 1 base and the V segment lost 5 bases, leaving 5 bases of the junction unmatched. CDR1 and CDR2 from the germline V gene are KGHSH and LQKENI. The CDR3 bases are TGTGCCAGCTCAGGGGGACAGGGGAAATCTGGGGCCAACGTCCTGACTTTC. Amino acid sequence: CASSGGQGKSGANVLTF.

The table lists this clone with a few counts. The rearrangement joins TRBV27 to TRBJ2-1, with 8 bases aligning to TRBD2. This CDR3 is built from 15 residues. The germline gives CDR1 MNHEY, CDR2 SMNVEV (reference sequence). Losses at the gene ends were 6 bases for V and 2 bases for J; bases not matched to a gene: 6. CDR3 protein: CASSAPGLAYNEQFF. The CDR3, as DNA: TGTGCCAGCAGCGCCCCGGGACTAGCCTACAATGAGCAGTTCTTC.

V usage is TRBV15 and J usage is TRBJ1-5; TRBD1 is a possible D gene (5 bases). Germline V gene sequence: CDR1 LNHNV, CDR2 YYDKDF (reference sequence). V lost 1 base to trimming and J lost 1 base, with 14 bases between them. The CDR3 contains 17 residues. The CDR3 reads CATSRGGVSGSNQPQHF. CDR3 DNA sequence: TGTGCCACCAGCAGAGGGGGGGTATCTGGAAGCAATCAGCCCCAGCATTTT.

This clone was counted a few times. The chain has TRBV19 and TRBJ1-5; 11 positions match TRBD1. V was clipped by 3 bases and J by 7 bases; unmatched bases: 14. The CDR3 is 18 residues long. In germline, CDR1 is LNHDA, CDR2 SQIVND (reference sequence). CDR3 sequence reads: CASSIPDRGLFRSQPQHF. CDR3 coding DNA: TGTGCCAGTAGTATCCCGGACAGGGGGCTATTCCGAAGCCAGCCCCAGCATTTT.

This clone was observed once. This rearrangement joins TRBV2 to TRBJ2-6; D is undetermined. This CDR3 has 14 amino acids. V was trimmed by 8 bases and J by 2 bases, leaving 10 bases between them. The germline V gene encodes CDR1 SNHLY and CDR2 FYNNEI. Written as DNA, the CDR3 is TGTGCCAGCCGTACTTTACCTGGGGCCAACGTCCTGACTTTC. This translates into CASRTLPGANVLTF. Variable domain in full (rest from reference TRBV2 and TRBJ2-6): EPEVTQTPSHQVTQMGQEVILRCVPISNHLYFYWYRQILGQKVEFLVSFYNNEISEKSEIFDDQFSVERPDGSNFTLKIRSTKLEDSAMYFCASRTLPGANVLTFGAGSRLTVL.

This clone occurred once. V is TRBV10-3 and J is TRBJ1-4, with a weak D call TRBD1 (5 bases). Per the germline V gene, CDR1 is ENHRY and CDR2 is SYGVKD. The V and J ends lost 2 bases and 7 bases respectively, with 11 bases between them. The CDR3 is 14 amino acids. CDR3 in amino acids: CAISEGQGGEKLFF. DNA for the CDR3: TGTGCCATCAGTGAGGGGCAGGGTGGTGAAAAACTGTTTTTT.

The V gene is TRBV9, the J gene TRBJ1-1, with 9 bases fitting TRBD1. The V and J ends lost 5 bases and 0 bases, in that order; junction bases with no gene match: 5. Germline CDR1 reads SGDLS; CDR2 reads YYNGEE. CDR3 length: 15 amino acids. CDR3 DNA: TGTGCCAGCAGTCAGACAGGGGGTTTGAACACTGAAGCTTTCTTT. Its translation is CASSQTGGLNTEAFF.

The gene calls are TRBV15 and TRBJ2-1, with 7 bases lining up with TRBD2. Germline V gene data show CDR1 as LNHNV and CDR2 as YYDKDF (reference sequence). This CDR3 contains 15 residues. Germline trimming cut 0 bases from V and 8 bases from J; bases unmatched to any gene: 7. The CDR3 loop is CATSRDLGGSDEQFF. In DNA, the CDR3 is TGTGCCACCAGCAGAGATCTGGGCGGGAGTGATGAGCAGTTCTTC.

The chain combines TRBV5-1 with TRBJ1-4, with D possibly being TRBD1 (5 bases). The CDR3 has 17 amino acids. The V gene lost 4 bases and the J gene lost 2 bases, with 18 bases spanning the gap. Germline values: CDR1 SGHRS, CDR2 YFSETQ. As DNA, the CDR3 is TGCGCCAGCAGCCGGGGGACCCCGACAGCCACTAATGAAAAACTGTTTTTT. Translated, it gives CASSRGTPTATNEKLFF.

In DNA, the CDR3 is TGTGCCAGCAGCTACGGACTAGCGGAGGGCAATGAGCAGTTCTTC. As protein: CASSYGLAEGNEQFF. The chain links TRBV5-4 to TRBJ2-1; 10 bases map to TRBD2. Trimming at V came to 3 bases and at J to 6 bases, leaving 6 bases not matched to a gene. The length of the CDR3 is 15 residues. From germline, CDR1 is SGHNT and CDR2 YYREEE (reference sequence).

CDR3 sequence: CASSQGVGLAGEETQYF. DNA of the CDR3: TGTGCCAGCAGTCAAGGGGTAGGACTAGCGGGAGAAGAGACCCAGTACTTC. V is TRBV27 and J is TRBJ2-5, with 13 bases fitting TRBD2. Trimming took 5 bases from V and 3 from J; bases not matched to a gene: 9. The CDR3 has 17 amino acids. From germline, CDR1 is MNHEY and CDR2 SMNVEV (reference sequence).

The genes are TRBV9 and TRBJ2-1; 14 positions match TRBD2. Germline V gene sequence: CDR1 SGDLS, CDR2 YYNGEE. The J segment lost 9 bases and the V segment lost 3 bases, leaving 14 bases of the junction unmatched. This CDR3 region has 18 residues. The CDR3 DNA reads as TGTGCCAGCAGCGAACGTCCGGGACTAGCGGGAGCGAGTGGTGAGCAGTTCTTC. This translates into CASSERPGLAGASGEQFF.

The chain links TRBV2 to TRBJ1-4; tentative D call: TRBD1 (5 bases). The CDR3 has 16 residues. The V end lost 1 base, the J end lost 11 bases, and 20 bases lay between the germline ends. Per the germline V gene, CDR1 is SNHLY and CDR2 is FYNNEI. The DNA of the CDR3 is TGTGCCAGCAGTGAAGAGGCCGACAGAGCCCTCGGGAAACTGTTTTTT. It translates to CASSEEADRALGKLFF.

This rearrangement joins TRBV19 to TRBJ1-1, with 7 bases identical to TRBD1. The CDR3 is made up of 18 amino acids. V was pared by 5 bases and J by 1 base, with 16 bases of the junction left unmatched. CDR1 and CDR2 (germline): LNHDA, SQIVND (reference sequence). The CDR3 nucleotides read TGTGCCAGTAGTCTAAATAAAGATCGGGACAGTAGGAACACTGAAGCTTTCTTT. Its protein product is CASSLNKDRDSRNTEAFF.

The V and J genes are TRBV7-9 and TRBJ1-2; perhaps TRBD1 as D (6 bases). CDR1 is SEHNR, CDR2 FQNEAQ, per germline (reference sequence). This CDR3 contains 16 residues. The germline V and J ends were trimmed by 3 bases and 0 bases, with 14 bases remaining between them. The CDR3 DNA follows: TGTGCCAGCAGCTTTGGACAGATACTACCTAACTATGGCTACACCTTC. This gives the protein CASSFGQILPNYGYTF.

CDR3 DNA sequence: TGTGCCAGCAGTGCGGGACAGGGTCTCTACAATGAGCAGTTCTTC. Protein sequence: CASSAGQGLYNEQFF. The chain has TRBV27 and TRBJ2-1; TRBD1 matches at 9 bases. This CDR3 spans 15 amino acids. The V segment lost 5 bases and the J segment 3 bases; nucleotides outside the gene matches: 5. Germline CDR1 reads MNHEY; CDR2 reads SMNVEV (reference sequence).

This chain joins TRBV18 and TRBJ1-2; 9 bases map to TRBD1. Germline CDR1 and CDR2: KGHSH and LQKENI. The CDR3 runs 17 residues. V was clipped by 4 bases and J by 1 base; unmatched bases: 10. The CDR3 DNA reads as TGTGCCAGCTCACGACTCAAGGAGGACAGGGGTAACTATGGCTACACCTTC. Protein sequence: CASSRLKEDRGNYGYTF.

A word on this clone: This specimen includes other DNA sequences encoding the same CDR3. J is TRBJ2-7 and V is TRBV27; D unclear. The CDR3 has 11 amino acids. Between the trimmed V and J ends, which lost 4 bases and 3 bases, there was a span of 4 bases. Germline V gives CDR1 MNHEY, CDR2 SMNVEV (reference sequence). CDR3 bases: TGTGCCAGCAGTTCCCTCTACGAGCAGTACTTC. Translation gives CASSSLYEQYF.

V and J are TRBV24-1 and TRBJ2-1; 7 nucleotides match TRBD1. V shed 4 bases, J shed 5 bases, and the junction held 10 bases outside the gene matches. The CDR3 is made up of 16 amino acids. Germline lookup yields CDR1 KGHDR and CDR2 SFDVKD. The CDR3 sequence is CATSDRDSRAHNEQFF. The CDR3 DNA follows: TGTGCCACCAGTGACAGGGACAGCAGGGCCCACAATGAGCAGTTCTTC.

This clone was picked up one time. The rearrangement links TRBV6-5 to TRBJ2-5; 7 bases map to TRBD1. The germline V gene encodes CDR1 MNHEY and CDR2 SVGAGI. Trimming cost V 6 bases and J 2 bases; bases outside gene matches: 9. The CDR3 covers 15 residues. CDR3 region: CASSTPRTGQETQYF. The CDR3 DNA is TGTGCCAGCAGCACCCCCCGGACAGGTCAAGAGACCCAGTACTTC.

Regarding this clone: The sample has other DNA sequences that encode this CDR3 too. The chain has TRBV5-1 and TRBJ2-5, with TRBD1 matching 8 bases. This CDR3 is built from 15 residues. After removal of 4 bases from V and 1 base from J, the junction contained 6 bases not matched to a gene. The germline CDR1 and CDR2 sequences are SGHRS and YFSETQ. This chain's CDR3 is CASSPDRVGQETQYF. The CDR3 DNA follows: TGCGCCAGCAGCCCGGACAGGGTGGGCCAAGAGACCCAGTACTTC. Drawing the rest from reference TRBV5-1 and TRBJ2-5, the complete variable domain is KAGVTQTPRYLIKTRGQQVTLSCSPISGHRSVSWYQQTPGQGLQFLFEYFSETQRNKGNFPGRFSGRQFSNSRSEMNVSTLELGDSALYLCASSPDRVGQETQYFGPGTRLLVL.

V usage is TRBV27 and J usage is TRBJ1-6; 7 nucleotides agree with TRBD1. This CDR3 region has 15 residues. Per germline, CDR1 MNHEY and CDR2 SMNVEV (reference sequence). The V gene end was trimmed by 4 bases and the J gene end by 6 bases; junction bases not matched to a gene: 6. CDR3 sequence: CASSSPDRSNSPLHF. CDR3 DNA: TGTGCCAGCAGTTCCCCGGACAGGAGTAATTCACCCCTCCACTTT.

This chain joins TRBV7-2 and TRBJ1-2, with 8 bases lining up with TRBD1. V was pared by 6 bases and J by 8 bases, with 14 bases of the junction left unmatched. This CDR3 has 15 residues. Germline CDR1 and CDR2: SGHTA and FQGNSA. The CDR3 spells CASSRQGLTNWGYTF. The CDR3 region has the DNA TGTGCCAGCAGTAGACAGGGGCTTACTAATTGGGGCTACACCTTC.

The chain has TRBV27 and TRBJ1-1, with D hard to call. Trimming cost V 3 bases and J 1 base, with 6 bases left between them. CDR1 and CDR2 (germline): MNHEY, SMNVEV (reference sequence). The CDR3 totals 13 residues. The CDR3 DNA reads as TGTGCCAGCAGTTTTAGTCGGAACACTGAAGCTTTCTTT. This gives the protein CASSFSRNTEAFF.

This rearrangement joins TRBV7-8 to TRBJ2-5; D gene uncertain. The CDR3 consists of 11 residues. CDR1 and CDR2 (germline): SGHVS, FQNEAQ. The V and J ends lost 6 bases and 4 bases respectively, with 6 bases between them. The chain's CDR3 is CASSPIETQYF. CDR3 sequence (DNA): TGTGCCAGCAGTCCAATAGAGACCCAGTACTTC. The whole variable domain, remainder taken from reference TRBV7-8 and TRBJ2-5, is GAGVSQSPRYKVAKRGQDVALRCDPISGHVSLFWYQQALGQGPEFLTYFQNEAQLDKSGLPSDRFFAERPEGSVSTLKIQRTQQEDSAVYLCASSPIETQYFGPGTRLLVL.

The chain combines TRBV9 with TRBJ1-4; D uncertain. Trimming cost V 4 bases and J 3 bases, with 10 bases left between them. This CDR3 is built from 14 residues. Per the germline V gene, CDR1 is SGDLS and CDR2 is YYNGEE. The CDR3 spells CASSPGFSNEKLFF. The DNA for the CDR3 is TGTGCCAGCAGCCCCGGGTTCTCTAATGAAAAACTGTTTTTT.

The CDR3 DNA sequence: TGCGCCAGCAGCCAAGAGACAGCTTATGGCTACACCTTC. This encodes CASSQETAYGYTF. J is TRBJ1-2 and V is TRBV4-1, with a weak D call TRBD1 (5 bases). The CDR3 is made up of 13 amino acids. Trimming shortened V by 0 bases and J by 5 bases, and 7 bases separated the two germline ends. Germline V gene data show CDR1 as MGHRA and CDR2 as YSYEKL.